What follows are 5 T cell receptor beta chains derived from one specimen sequenced in a study of shared clonotypes between healthy human individuals. TCRdb's copy holds only in-frame clones and misses some; the assay was immunoSEQ multiplex PCR. The sample carries some 900,000 clones, about three quarters recorded once. The specimen sequenced was memory CD4+ T cells sorted from blood. The subset denotes: CD45RA-negative fraction. The source is a man aged 18 to 30 in good health.

The chain's CDR3 is CASSLYGGGDNEQFF. The CDR3 DNA reads TGTGCCAGCAGCTTGTACGGGGGAGGGGACAATGAGCAGTTCTTC. The chain couples TRBV11-3 to TRBJ2-1, with 7 bases that match TRBD2. With V trimmed by 3 bases and J by 5 bases, 7 bases remained unmatched. CDR1 is SGHNT, CDR2 YENEEA, per germline. The CDR3 consists of 15 residues.

J is TRBJ2-7 and V is TRBV11-2, with TRBD2 identical over 9 bases. Looked up from germline, CDR1 is SGHAT and CDR2 is FQNNGV. Trimming at V came to 1 base and at J to 5 bases, leaving 9 bases not matched to a gene. This CDR3 is 16 amino acids long. The chain's CDR3 is CASSLGLAGGPNEQYF. Written as DNA, the CDR3 is TGTGCCAGCAGCTTAGGTTTGGCGGGAGGGCCCAACGAGCAGTACTTC.

A single count supports this clone. CDR3 bases: TGTGCCAGCAGTTACTCGAGAGGAGAGCCCCAGCATTTT. Protein sequence: CASSYSRGEPQHF. V and J are TRBV6-5 and TRBJ1-5; D not resolved. This CDR3 is 13 amino acids long. The germline V gene encodes CDR1 MNHEY and CDR2 SVGAGI. The V gene lost 0 bases and the J gene lost 8 bases, with 8 bases spanning the gap.

The chain couples TRBV18 to TRBJ1-1, with 9 bases lining up with TRBD1. Germline V gene lookup returns CDR1 KGHSH and CDR2 LQKENI. The V gene end was trimmed by 3 bases and the J gene end by 3 bases; junction bases not matched to a gene: 8. The CDR3 runs 16 residues. The chain's CDR3 is CASSPPGQGVDTEAFF. The CDR3 bases are TGTGCCAGCTCACCCCCGGGACAGGGTGTGGACACTGAAGCTTTCTTT.

This clone has more than one count but fewer than ten. The V and J genes are TRBV19 and TRBJ1-6, with 7 bases matching TRBD1. The CDR3 runs 15 residues. The germline V gene encodes CDR1 LNHDA and CDR2 SQIVND (reference sequence). Trimming took 6 bases from V and 7 from J; bases not matched to a gene: 9. CDR3 DNA: TGTGCCAGTAGGTCGGGGGACAGAAAGAATTCACCCCTCCACTTT. This gives the protein CASRSGDRKNSPLHF.